This passage covers 7 T cell receptor beta chains from one sample sequenced in a study of shared T cell receptors in the human thymus. Assay: immunoSEQ multiplex PCR; the TCRdb copy retains only in-frame clones and omits some. The table has approximately 660,000 clones, 88% seen once. The same sample was also used in a study of human thymus T cells.

Sample: thymocytes. The receptors originated from a boy younger than two with a congenital heart defect.

V is TRBV14 and J is TRBJ2-7; the match to TRBD2 covers 7 bases. The CDR3 runs to 15 residues. With V trimmed by 4 bases and J by 2 bases, 8 bases remained unmatched. Germline V gene data show CDR1 as SGHDN and CDR2 as FVKESK. DNA of the CDR3: TGTGCCAGCAGCCCACGGGGAGCGGGACCCTACGAGCAGTACTTC. It specifies CASSPRGAGPYEQYF.

V usage is TRBV2 and J usage is TRBJ2-1, with TRBD2 matching over 8 bases. CDR3 size: 19 residues. The V gene's germline CDR1 is SNHLY and CDR2 FYNNEI. Trimming took 0 bases from V and 5 from J; bases not matched to a gene: 15. The CDR3 loop reads CASSEAGADTGTRDNEQFF. Written as DNA, the CDR3 is TGTGCCAGCAGTGAAGCAGGGGCCGATACCGGGACTAGAGACAATGAGCAGTTCTTC.

The genes are TRBV29-1 and TRBJ2-2; 9 bases agree with TRBD2. The CDR3 consists of 16 residues. V was pared by 2 bases and J by 4 bases, with 8 bases of the junction left unmatched. Germline CDR1 is SQVTM and CDR2 is ANQGSEA. This CDR3 is CSVESLSGSFTGELFF. The DNA of the CDR3 is TGCAGCGTTGAATCCCTTAGCGGGAGTTTCACCGGGGAGCTGTTTTTT.

The J gene is TRBJ2-5, the V gene TRBV10-3; 11 nucleotides agree with TRBD1. Germline lookup yields CDR1 ENHRY and CDR2 SYGVKD. There are 15 residues in the CDR3. V lost 6 bases, J lost 5 bases, and 8 bases stayed unmatched. The CDR3: CAIREQDRGLETQYF. CDR3 sequence (DNA): TGTGCCATCAGAGAACAGGACAGGGGGCTTGAGACCCAGTACTTC.

This clone came up a few times. J is TRBJ2-6 and V is TRBV18; the D is unclear. Per the germline V gene, CDR1 is KGHSH and CDR2 is LQKENI. The CDR3 loop spans 19 amino acids. The ends were cut back, 2 bases at V and 4 bases at J, with 21 bases in the middle. The CDR3 protein is CASSPIQFSSGTGANVLTF. CDR3 nucleotides: TGTGCCAGCTCACCAATTCAATTCAGTTCGGGTACCGGGGCCAACGTCCTGACTTTC.

The rearrangement uses TRBV28 and TRBJ1-4, with 7 positions matching TRBD1. The V gene end was trimmed by 2 bases and the J gene end by 7 bases; junction bases not matched to a gene: 4. CDR1 MDHEN and CDR2 SYDVKM come from the germline V gene. The CDR3 loop spans 14 amino acids. CDR3: CASSLRGGIEKLFF. CDR3 DNA: TGTGCCAGCAGTTTAAGAGGGGGCATTGAAAAACTGTTTTTT.

This clone was seen only a few times. The chain employs TRBV5-5 and TRBJ1-2; D unresolved. The CDR3 is made up of 12 amino acids. CDR1 SGHKS and CDR2 YYEKEE come from the germline V gene (reference sequence). V was shortened by 1 base and J by 6 bases, with 7 bases between the two germline ends. The CDR3 sequence is CASSLIEDGYTF. Here the CDR3 DNA reads TGTGCCAGCAGCTTGATAGAGGATGGCTACACCTTC.